This TCR beta chain was sequenced in a study of regulatory T cells in long-lasting Graves disease. The CDR3 spans 18 residues. The germline gives CDR1 KGHSH, CDR2 LQKENI. J was trimmed by 4 bases and V by 1 base; bases with no gene match: 12. The time point is: persistent/refractory GD, antithyroid drugs over 5 years with positive TRAb. Extracted PBMC RNA gave rise to the TCR library. To make TCR beta libraries, researchers used iRepertoire HTBI primers and Arm-PCR of CDR3 regions. TCRdb itself ran the multiplex PCR reads through MiXCR, one entry per CDR3 protein. The data hold roughly 470,000 distinct CDR3 sequences, with less than 25% observed a single time. This clonotype was detected a few times.

The genes are TRBV18 and TRBJ1-5; 8 nucleotides line up with TRBD1. The sample was peripheral blood mononuclear cells (PBMCs), taken when the disease was refractory, from a patient treated with antithyroid drugs. The receptor's source is a female donor with Graves disease. This CDR3 is CASSPLVETGQVNQPQHF. The CDR3 nucleotides are TGTGCCAGCTCACCACTTGTGGAGACGGGACAGGTAAATCAGCCCCAGCATTTT.